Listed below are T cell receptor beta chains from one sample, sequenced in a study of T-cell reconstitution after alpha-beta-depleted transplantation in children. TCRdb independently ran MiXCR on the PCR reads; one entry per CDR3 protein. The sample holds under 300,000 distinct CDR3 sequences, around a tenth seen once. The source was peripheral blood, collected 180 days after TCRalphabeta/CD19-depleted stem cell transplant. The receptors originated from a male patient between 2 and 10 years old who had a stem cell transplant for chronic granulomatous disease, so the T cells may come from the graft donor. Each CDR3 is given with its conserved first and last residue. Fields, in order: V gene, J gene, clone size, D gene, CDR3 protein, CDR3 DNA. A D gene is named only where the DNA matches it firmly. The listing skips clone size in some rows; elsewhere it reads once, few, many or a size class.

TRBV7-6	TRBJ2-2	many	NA	CAISQGRTTGELFF	TGTGCCATTTCGCAGGGTCGGACGACCGGGGAGCTGTTTTTT
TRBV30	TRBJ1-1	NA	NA	CAWSGRGWAEAFF	TGTGCCTGGAGTGGCAGGGGTTGGGCTGAAGCTTTCTTT
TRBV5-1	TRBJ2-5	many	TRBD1	CASSHRDRGRETQYF	TGCGCCAGCAGCCACCGGGACAGGGGGCGCGAGACCCAGTACTTC
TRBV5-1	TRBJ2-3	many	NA	CASSLGGGTDTQYF	TGTGCCAGCAGCTTAGGCGGGGGCACAGATACGCAGTATTTT
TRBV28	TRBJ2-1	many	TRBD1	CATSAGQAYNEQFF	TGTGCCACGAGCGCAGGACAGGCCTACAATGAGCAGTTCTTC
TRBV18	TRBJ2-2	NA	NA	CASSPADTGELFF	TGTGCCAGCTCACCAGCGGACACCGGGGAGCTGTTTTTT
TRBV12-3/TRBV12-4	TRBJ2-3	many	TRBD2	CASSFGLAHLTDTQYF	TGTGCCAGCAGTTTCGGACTAGCCCATCTCACAGATACGCAGTATTTT
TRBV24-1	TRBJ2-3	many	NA	CATSPGRSDTQYF	TGTGCCACCAGTCCCGGTCGGTCAGATACGCAGTATTTT
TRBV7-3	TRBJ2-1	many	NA	CASSPLGGSYNEQFF	TGTGCCAGCAGCCCGTTGGGCGGATCCTACAATGAGCAGTTCTTC
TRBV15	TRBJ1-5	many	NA	CANRTPNSNQPQHF	TGTGCCAACCGGACACCGAATAGCAATCAGCCCCAGCATTTT
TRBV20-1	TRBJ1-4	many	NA	CSAIWTSTEKLFF	TGCAGTGCTATCTGGACCTCTACGGAAAAACTGTTTTTT
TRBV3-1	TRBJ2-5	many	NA	CASSQLTGYQETQYF	TGTGCCAGCAGCCAATTGACGGGATACCAAGAGACCCAGTACTTC
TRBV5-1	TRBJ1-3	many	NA	CASRSAGPGNTIYF	TGCGCCAGCAGGTCAGCGGGGCCTGGAAACACCATATATTTT
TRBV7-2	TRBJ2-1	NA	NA	CASSLEGGRFNEQFF	TGTGCCAGCAGCTTAGAGGGGGGGCGGTTCAATGAGCAGTTCTTC
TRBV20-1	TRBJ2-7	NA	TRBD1	CSAKPGQGNEQYF	TGCAGTGCTAAACCGGGACAGGGGAACGAGCAGTACTTC
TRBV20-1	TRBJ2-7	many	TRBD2	CSAAAGVTYEQYF	TGCAGTGCAGCTGCGGGGGTGACCTACGAGCAGTACTTC
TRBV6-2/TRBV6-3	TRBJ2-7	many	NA	CASSSWPRDIGQYF	TGTGCCAGCAGTTCTTGGCCGAGGGATATTGGGCAGTACTTC
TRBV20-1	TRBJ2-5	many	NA	CSVPAQETQYF	TGCAGTGTTCCGGCCCAAGAGACCCAGTACTTC
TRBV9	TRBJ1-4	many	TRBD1	CASSFRDRDNEKLFF	TGTGCCAGCAGCTTCCGGGACAGGGACAATGAAAAACTGTTTTTT
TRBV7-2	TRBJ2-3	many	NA	CASSIRTIRADTQYF	TGTGCCAGCAGCATCCGGACTATACGAGCAGATACGCAGTATTTT
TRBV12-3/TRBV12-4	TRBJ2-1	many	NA	CASSLVARDNEQFF	TGTGCCAGCAGTTTAGTGGCCCGAGACAATGAGCAGTTCTTC
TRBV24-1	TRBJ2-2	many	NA	CATSLPTGNTGELFF	TGTGCCACCAGCCTCCCGACAGGAAACACCGGGGAGCTGTTTTTT
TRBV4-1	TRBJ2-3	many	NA	CASSQARGDPGTDTQYF	TGCGCCAGCAGCCAAGCGCGAGGGGATCCGGGCACAGATACGCAGTATTTT
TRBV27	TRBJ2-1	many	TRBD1	CASSWTGGKNEQFF	TGTGCCAGCAGTTGGACAGGGGGGAAAAATGAGCAGTTCTTC
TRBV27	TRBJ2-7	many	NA	CASSFQGSYEQYF	TGTGCCAGCAGTTTCCAGGGGAGTTACGAGCAGTACTTC
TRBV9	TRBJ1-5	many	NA	CASSAGDQPQHF	TGTGCCAGCAGCGCGGGGGATCAGCCCCAGCATTTT
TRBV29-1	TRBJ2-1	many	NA	CSVNRDYNEQFF	TGCAGCGTCAACCGGGACTACAATGAGCAGTTCTTC
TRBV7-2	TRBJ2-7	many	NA	CASRTGHYEQYF	TGTGCCAGCAGGACGGGACATTACGAGCAGTACTTC
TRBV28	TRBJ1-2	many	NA	CASSLIRDGYTF	TGTGCCAGCAGTTTGATTAGGGATGGCTACACCTTC
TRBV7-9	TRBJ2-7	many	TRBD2	CASSLAGVSSYEQYF	TGTGCCAGCAGCTTGGCGGGAGTGAGCTCCTACGAGCAGTACTTC
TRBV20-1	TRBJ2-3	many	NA	CSATIANTQYF	TGCAGTGCTACAATAGCAAATACGCAGTATTTT
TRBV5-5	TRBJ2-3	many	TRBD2	CASSLPSGSFRGTQYF	TGTGCCAGCAGCTTGCCCAGCGGGAGCTTCCGGGGTACGCAGTATTTT
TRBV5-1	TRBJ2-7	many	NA	CASSLVLLSAGYEQYF	TGCGCCAGCAGCTTGGTACTGTTGTCAGCAGGCTACGAGCAGTACTTC
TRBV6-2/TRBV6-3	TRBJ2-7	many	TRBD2	CASDKRESPYEQYF	TGTGCCAGCGATAAGCGGGAGAGTCCCTACGAGCAGTACTTC
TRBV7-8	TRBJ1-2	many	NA	CASSLRELGGYTF	TGTGCCAGCAGCTTACGGGAGTTGGGAGGCTACACCTTC
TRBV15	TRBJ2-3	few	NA	CATSRDVGDTQYF	TGTGCCACCAGCAGAGATGTCGGGGATACGCAGTATTTT
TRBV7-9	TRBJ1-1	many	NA	CASSFPAFF	TGTGCCAGCAGCTTTCCCGCTTTCTTT
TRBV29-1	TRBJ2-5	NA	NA	CSVERQQETQYF	TGCAGCGTTGAACGTCAGCAAGAGACCCAGTACTTC
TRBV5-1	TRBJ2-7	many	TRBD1	CASSPGQGVLTYEQYF	TGCGCCAGCAGCCCGGGACAGGGGGTTCTAACCTACGAGCAGTACTTC
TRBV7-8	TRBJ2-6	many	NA	CASSLQDSGANVLTF	TGTGCCAGCAGCCTACAAGACTCTGGGGCCAACGTCCTGACTTTC
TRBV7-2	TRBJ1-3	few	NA	CASSSAPGAGNTIYF	TGTGCCAGCAGCTCCGCCCCCGGGGCTGGAAACACCATATATTTT
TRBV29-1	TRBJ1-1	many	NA	CSVEREGFPEAFF	TGCAGCGTTGAGAGGGAAGGATTTCCTGAAGCTTTCTTT